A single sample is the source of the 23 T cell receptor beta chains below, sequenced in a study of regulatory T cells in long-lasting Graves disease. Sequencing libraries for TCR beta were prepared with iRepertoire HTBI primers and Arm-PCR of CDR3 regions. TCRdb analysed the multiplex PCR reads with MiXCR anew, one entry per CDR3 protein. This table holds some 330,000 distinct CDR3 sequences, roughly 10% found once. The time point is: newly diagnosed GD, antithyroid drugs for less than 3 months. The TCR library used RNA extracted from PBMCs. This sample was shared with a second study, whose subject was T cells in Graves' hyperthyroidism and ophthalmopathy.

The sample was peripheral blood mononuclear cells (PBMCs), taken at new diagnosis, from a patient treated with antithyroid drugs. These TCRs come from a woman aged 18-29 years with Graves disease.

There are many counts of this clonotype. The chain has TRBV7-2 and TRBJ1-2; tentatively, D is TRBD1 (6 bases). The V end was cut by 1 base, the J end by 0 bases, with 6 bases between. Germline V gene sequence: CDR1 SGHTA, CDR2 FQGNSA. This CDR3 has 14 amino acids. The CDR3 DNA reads TGTGCCAGCAGCTTAGGACAGGCTAACTATGGCTACACCTTC. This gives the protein CASSLGQANYGYTF.

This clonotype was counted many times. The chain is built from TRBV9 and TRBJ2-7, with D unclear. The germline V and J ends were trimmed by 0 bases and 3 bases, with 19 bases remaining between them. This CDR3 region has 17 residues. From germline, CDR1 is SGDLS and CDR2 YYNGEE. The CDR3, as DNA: TGTGCCAGCAGCGTAGCGACTGGACCCAGGTTAGGCTACGAGCAGTACTTC. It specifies CASSVATGPRLGYEQYF.

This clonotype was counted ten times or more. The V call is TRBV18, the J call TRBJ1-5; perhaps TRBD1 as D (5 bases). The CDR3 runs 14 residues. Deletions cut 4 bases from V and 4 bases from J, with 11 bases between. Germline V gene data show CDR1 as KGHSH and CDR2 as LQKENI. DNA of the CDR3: TGTGCCAGCTCACTCGGGACGGTGAATCAGCCCCAGCATTTT. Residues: CASSLGTVNQPQHF.

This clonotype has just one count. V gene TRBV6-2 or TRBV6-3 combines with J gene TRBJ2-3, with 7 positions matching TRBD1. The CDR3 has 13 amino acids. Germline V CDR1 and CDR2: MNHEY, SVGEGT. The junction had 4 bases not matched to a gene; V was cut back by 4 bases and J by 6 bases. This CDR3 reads CASSLQGVDTQYF. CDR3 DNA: TGTGCCAGCAGTTTGCAGGGGGTGGATACGCAGTATTTT.

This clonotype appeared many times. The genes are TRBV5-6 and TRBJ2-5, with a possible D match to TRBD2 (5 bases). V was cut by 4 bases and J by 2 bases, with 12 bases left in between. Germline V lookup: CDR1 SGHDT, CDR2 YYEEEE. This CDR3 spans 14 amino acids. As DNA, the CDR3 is TGTGCCAGCAGCCTACGGACTGTTCAAGAGACCCAGTACTTC. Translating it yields CASSLRTVQETQYF.

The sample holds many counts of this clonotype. CDR3 sequence reads: CSARGPIQYF. In DNA form, the CDR3 reads TGCAGTGCTAGGGGTCCGATTCAGTACTTC. V gene TRBV20-1 combines with J gene TRBJ2-4; D gene uncertain. The germline gives CDR1 DFQATT, CDR2 SNEGSKA (reference sequence). V dropped 3 bases and J dropped 10 bases, with 7 bases sitting between them. The CDR3 is 10 amino acids.

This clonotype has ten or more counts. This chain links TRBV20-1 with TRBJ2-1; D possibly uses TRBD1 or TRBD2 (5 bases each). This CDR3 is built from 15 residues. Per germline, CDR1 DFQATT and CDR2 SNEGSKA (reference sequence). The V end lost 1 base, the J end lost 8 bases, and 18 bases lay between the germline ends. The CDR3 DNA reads TGCAGTGCTAGAGTGTTAGCGTTAGGGGTGGATGAGCAGTTCTTC. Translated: CSARVLALGVDEQFF.

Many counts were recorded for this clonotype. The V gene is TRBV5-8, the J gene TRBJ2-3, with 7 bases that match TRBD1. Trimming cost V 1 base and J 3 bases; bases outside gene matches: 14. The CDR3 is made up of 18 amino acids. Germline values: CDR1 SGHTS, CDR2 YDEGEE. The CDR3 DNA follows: TGTGCCAGCAGCTTGAGAAGTTACGAGGGGGCTTGGACAGATACGCAGTATTTT. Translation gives CASSLRSYEGAWTDTQYF.

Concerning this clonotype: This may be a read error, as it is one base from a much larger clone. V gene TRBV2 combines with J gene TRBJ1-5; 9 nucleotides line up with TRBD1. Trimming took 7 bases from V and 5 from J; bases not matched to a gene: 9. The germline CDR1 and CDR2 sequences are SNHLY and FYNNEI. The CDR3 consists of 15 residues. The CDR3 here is CASNPGTGKDQPQHF. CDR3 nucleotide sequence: TGTGCCAGCAACCCGGGGACAGGGAAAGATCAGCCCCAGCATTTT.

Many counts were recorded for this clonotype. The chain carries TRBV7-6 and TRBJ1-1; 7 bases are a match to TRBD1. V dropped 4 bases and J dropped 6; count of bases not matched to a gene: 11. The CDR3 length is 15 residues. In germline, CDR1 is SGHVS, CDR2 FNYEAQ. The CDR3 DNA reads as TGTGCCAGCAGCTCCCGACAGGGTAGAAACGCTGAAGCTTTCTTT. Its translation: CASSSRQGRNAEAFF.

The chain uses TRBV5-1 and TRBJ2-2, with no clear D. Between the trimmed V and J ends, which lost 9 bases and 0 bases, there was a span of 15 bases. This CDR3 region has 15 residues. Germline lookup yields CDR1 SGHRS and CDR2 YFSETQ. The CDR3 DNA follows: TGCGCCACCCGGTTTTTTCCGACGAACACCGGGGAGCTGTTTTTT. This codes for CATRFFPTNTGELFF.

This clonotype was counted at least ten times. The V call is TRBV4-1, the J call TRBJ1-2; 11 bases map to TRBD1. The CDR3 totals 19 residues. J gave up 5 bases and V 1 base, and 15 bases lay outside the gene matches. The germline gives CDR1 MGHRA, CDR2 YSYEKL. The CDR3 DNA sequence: TGCGCCAGCAGCCAAGTCGTCCTTAGGACAGGGGGCGCCGATTATGGCTACACCTTC. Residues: CASSQVVLRTGGADYGYTF.

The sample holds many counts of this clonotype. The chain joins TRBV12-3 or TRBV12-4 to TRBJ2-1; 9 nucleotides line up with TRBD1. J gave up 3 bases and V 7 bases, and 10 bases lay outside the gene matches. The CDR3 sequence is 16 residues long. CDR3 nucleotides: TGTGCCAGCATCAAAAACAGGGGGCGCAGCTACAATGAGCAGTTCTTC. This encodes CASIKNRGRSYNEQFF.

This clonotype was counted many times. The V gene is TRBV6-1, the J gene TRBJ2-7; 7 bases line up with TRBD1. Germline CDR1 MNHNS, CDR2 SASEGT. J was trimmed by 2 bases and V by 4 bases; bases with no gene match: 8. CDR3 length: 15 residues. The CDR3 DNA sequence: TGTGCCAGCAGTGGGACAGGTCTACGCACCTACGAGCAGTACTTC. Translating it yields CASSGTGLRTYEQYF.

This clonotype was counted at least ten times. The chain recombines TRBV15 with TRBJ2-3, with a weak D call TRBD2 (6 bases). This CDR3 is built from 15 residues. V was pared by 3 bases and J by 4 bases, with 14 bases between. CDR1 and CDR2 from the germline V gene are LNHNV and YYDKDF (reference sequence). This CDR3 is CATSSGSTGADTQYF. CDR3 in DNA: TGTGCCACCAGCAGTGGTTCAACGGGGGCAGATACGCAGTATTTT.

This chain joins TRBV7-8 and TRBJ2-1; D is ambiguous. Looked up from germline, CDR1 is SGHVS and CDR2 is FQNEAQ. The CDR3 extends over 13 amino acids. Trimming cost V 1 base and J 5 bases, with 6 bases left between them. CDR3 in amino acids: CASSLDSNNEQFF. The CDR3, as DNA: TGTGCCAGCAGCTTAGATAGCAACAATGAGCAGTTCTTC.

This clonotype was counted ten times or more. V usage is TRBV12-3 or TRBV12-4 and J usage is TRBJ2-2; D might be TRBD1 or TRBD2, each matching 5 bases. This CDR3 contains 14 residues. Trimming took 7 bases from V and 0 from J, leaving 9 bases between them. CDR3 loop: CASTGPTNTGELFF. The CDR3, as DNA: TGTGCCAGCACGGGACCTACGAACACCGGGGAGCTGTTTTTT.

DNA for the CDR3: TGTGCCAGCAGCCAACGGCCGAGATCAACGAACACCGGGGAGCTGTTTTTT. This sequence encodes CASSQRPRSTNTGELFF. The J gene is TRBJ2-2, the V gene TRBV3-2. TRBV3-2 is a recognized pseudogene. This CDR3 has 17 residues.

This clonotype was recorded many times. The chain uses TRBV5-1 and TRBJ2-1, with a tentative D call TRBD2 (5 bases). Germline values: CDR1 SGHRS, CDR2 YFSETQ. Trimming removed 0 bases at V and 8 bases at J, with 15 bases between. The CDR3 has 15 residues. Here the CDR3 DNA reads TGCGCCAGCAGCTTGGGGGGTACTAGTTTGGATGAGCAGTTCTTC. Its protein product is CASSLGGTSLDEQFF.

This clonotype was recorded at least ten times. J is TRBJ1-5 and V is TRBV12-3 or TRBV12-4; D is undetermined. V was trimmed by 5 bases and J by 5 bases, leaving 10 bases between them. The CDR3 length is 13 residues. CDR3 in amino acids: CASSLQRDQPQHF. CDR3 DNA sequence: TGTGCCAGCAGTCTCCAGCGAGATCAGCCCCAGCATTTT.

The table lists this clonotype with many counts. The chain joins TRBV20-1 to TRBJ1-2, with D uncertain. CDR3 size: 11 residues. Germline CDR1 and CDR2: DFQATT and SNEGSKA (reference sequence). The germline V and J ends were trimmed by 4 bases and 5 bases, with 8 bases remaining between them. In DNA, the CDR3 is TGCAGTGCTACCTTATTTTATGGCTACACCTTC. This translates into CSATLFYGYTF.

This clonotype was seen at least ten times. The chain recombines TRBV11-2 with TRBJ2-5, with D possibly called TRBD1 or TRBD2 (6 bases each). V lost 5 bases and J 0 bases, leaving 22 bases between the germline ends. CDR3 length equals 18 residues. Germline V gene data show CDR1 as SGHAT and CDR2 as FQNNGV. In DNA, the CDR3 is TGTGCCAGCAGCCCCCCCGCGCGGAGGGGGGCCTACCAAGAGACCCAGTACTTC. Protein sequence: CASSPPARRGAYQETQYF.

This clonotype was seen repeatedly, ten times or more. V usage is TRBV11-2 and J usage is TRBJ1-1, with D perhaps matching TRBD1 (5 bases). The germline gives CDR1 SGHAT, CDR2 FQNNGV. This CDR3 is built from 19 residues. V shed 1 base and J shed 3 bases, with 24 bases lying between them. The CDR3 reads CASSLVFRTPTWGYTEAFF. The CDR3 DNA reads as TGTGCCAGCAGCTTAGTCTTTCGGACACCTACTTGGGGGTACACTGAAGCTTTCTTT.